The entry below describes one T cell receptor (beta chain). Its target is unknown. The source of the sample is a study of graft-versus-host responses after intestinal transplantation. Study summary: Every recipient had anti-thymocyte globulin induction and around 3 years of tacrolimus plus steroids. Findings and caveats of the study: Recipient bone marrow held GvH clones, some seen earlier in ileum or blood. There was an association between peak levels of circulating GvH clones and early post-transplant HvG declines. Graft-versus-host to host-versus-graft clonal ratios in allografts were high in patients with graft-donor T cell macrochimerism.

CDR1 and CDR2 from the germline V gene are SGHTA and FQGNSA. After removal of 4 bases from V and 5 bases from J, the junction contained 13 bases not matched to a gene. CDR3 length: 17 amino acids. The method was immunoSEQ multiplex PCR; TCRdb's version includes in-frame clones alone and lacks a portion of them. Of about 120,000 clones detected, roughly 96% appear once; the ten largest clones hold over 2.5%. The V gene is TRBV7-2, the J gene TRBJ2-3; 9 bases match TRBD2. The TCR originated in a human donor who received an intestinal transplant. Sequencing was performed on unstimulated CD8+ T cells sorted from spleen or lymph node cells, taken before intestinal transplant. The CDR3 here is CASSWRLAAGFRDTQYF. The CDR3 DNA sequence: TGTGCCAGCAGCTGGAGACTAGCGGCCGGATTTAGAGATACGCAGTATTTT.